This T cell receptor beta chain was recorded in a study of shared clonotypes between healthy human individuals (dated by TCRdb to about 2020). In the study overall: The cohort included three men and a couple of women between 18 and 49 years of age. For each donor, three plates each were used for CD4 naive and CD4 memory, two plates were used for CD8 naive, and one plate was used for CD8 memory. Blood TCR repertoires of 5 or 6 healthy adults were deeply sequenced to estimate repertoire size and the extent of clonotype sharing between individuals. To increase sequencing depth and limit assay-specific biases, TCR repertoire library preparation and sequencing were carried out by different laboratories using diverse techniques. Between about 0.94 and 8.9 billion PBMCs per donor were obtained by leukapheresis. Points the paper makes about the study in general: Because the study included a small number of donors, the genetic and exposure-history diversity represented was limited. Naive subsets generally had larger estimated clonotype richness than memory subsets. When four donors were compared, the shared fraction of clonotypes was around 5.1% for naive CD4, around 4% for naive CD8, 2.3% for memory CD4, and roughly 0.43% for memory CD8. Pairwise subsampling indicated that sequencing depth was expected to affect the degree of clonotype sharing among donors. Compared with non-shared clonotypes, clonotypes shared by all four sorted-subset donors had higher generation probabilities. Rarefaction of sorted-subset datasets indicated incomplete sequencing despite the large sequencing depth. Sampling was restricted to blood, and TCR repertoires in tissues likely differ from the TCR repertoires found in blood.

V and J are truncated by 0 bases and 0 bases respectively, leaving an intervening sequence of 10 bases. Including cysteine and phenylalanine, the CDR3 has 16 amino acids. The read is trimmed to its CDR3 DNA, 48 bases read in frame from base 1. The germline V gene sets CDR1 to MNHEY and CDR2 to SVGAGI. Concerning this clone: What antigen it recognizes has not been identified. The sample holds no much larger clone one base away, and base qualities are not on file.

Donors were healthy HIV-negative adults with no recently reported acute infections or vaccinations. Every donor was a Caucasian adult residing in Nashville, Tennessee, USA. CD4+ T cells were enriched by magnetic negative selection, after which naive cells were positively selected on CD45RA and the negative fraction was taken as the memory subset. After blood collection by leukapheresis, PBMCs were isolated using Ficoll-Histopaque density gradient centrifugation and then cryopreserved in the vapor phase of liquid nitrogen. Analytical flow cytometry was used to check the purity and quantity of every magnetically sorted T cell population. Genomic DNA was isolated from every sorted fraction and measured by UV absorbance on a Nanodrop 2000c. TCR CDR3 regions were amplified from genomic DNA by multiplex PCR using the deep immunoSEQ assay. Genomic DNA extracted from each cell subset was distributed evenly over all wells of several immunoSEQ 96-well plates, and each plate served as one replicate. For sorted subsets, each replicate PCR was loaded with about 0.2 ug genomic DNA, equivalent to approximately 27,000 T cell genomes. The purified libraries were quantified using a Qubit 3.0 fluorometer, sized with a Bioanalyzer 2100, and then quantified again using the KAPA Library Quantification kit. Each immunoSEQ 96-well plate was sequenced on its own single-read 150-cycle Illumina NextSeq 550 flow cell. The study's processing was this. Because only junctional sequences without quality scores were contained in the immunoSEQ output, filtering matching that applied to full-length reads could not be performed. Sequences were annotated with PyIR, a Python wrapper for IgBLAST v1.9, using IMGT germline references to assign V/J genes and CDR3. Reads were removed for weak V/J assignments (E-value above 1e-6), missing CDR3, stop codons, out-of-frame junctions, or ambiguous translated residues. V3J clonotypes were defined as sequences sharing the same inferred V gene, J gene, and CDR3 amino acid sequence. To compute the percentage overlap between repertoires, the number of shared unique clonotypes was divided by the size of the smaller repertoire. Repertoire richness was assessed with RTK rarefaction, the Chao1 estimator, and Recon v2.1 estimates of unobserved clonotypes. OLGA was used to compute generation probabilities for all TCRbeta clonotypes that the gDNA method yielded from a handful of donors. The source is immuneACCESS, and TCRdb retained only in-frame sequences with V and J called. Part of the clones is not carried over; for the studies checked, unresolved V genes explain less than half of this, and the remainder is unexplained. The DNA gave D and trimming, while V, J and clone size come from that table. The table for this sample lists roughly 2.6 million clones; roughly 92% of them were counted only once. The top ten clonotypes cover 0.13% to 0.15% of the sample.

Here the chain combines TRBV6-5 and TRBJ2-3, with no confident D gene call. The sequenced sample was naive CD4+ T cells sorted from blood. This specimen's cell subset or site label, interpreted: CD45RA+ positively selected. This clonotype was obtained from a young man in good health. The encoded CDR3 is CASSYSPFSSTDTQYF. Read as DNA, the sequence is TGTGCCAGCAGTTACTCCCCGTTTAGCAGCACAGATACGCAGTATTTT.